The clone carrying this T cell receptor beta chain was detected a few times. Its antigen is unknown. The data derive from a study of CD8+CD57+ T cells in acquired aplastic anemia. Study context: The study obtained an average of roughly 3 ug of DNA from sorted CD4+ and CD8+ cells. General study points: A significant difference in CD8+ Simpson's diversity between patients and controls was not found. Almost 30 shared CD8+ CDR3s appeared highly expressed within patients' immunodominant clones.

TCR beta VDJ combinations and CDR3 sequences were profiled from genomic DNA. TCRdb itself ran the reads through MiXCR, one entry per CDR3 protein. The table records 95,000 to 120,000 distinct CDR3 sequences, about half of them present only once. The V and J ends lost 3 bases and 7 bases respectively, with 10 bases between them. There are 13 residues in the CDR3. Germline CDR1 DFQATT, CDR2 SNEGSKA (reference sequence). The chain combines TRBV20-1 with TRBJ1-6; D not certain. The sequence came from a human donor in good health, serving as a control. Sequencing was carried out using sorted CD4+, CD8+, or CD8+CD57+ T cells (not recorded which) from PBMCs. DNA of the CDR3: TGCAGTGCTAGCCACGGGAACAATTCACCCCTCCACTTT. It codes for CSASHGNNSPLHF.